Listed here are 13 T cell receptor beta chains from one sample, sequenced in a study of cytomegalovirus exposure and HLA in healthy donors. A multiplex PCR was run with 60 Vbeta primers and 13 Jbeta primers. Clones were read by immunoSEQ multiplex PCR, and TCRdb kept only the in-frame ones, dropping some. The data contain 200,000 to 250,000 clones, around four fifths of them singletons. The sequenced sample consisted of PBMCs. Every receptor here comes from a man between 45 and 60 years old in good health and CMV-seronegative.

The rearrangement links TRBV5-1 to TRBJ1-1; 8 bases map to TRBD1. In germline, CDR1 is SGHRS, CDR2 YFSETQ. With V trimmed by 4 bases and J by 4 bases, 9 bases remained unmatched. The CDR3 spans 15 residues. The DNA for the CDR3 is TGCGCCAGCAGCGACACGACAGGGGAGTTCACTGAAGCTTTCTTT. Translating gives CASSDTTGEFTEAFF.

The genes are TRBV18 and TRBJ1-3; D is unclear. Germline V CDR1 and CDR2: KGHSH, LQKENI. The CDR3 loop spans 13 amino acids. Trimming cost V 6 bases and J 4 bases, with 10 bases left between them. The CDR3: CASSPLRGNTIYF. CDR3 sequence (DNA): TGTGCCAGCTCCCCCCTTCGGGGAAACACCATATATTTT.

The genes are TRBV6-5 and TRBJ1-6, with D possibly matching TRBD1 (5 bases). Germline CDR1 reads MNHEY; CDR2 reads SVGAGI. This CDR3 spans 16 amino acids. V lost 2 bases and J 5 bases, leaving 13 bases between the germline ends. The DNA for the CDR3 is TGTGCCAGCAGTTACCGGGGGGGAGTGAATAATTCACCCCTCCACTTT. This gives the protein CASSYRGGVNNSPLHF.

This CDR3 is CASSPGTSGRYEQYF. CDR3 bases: TGTGCCAGCAGTCCTGGGACTAGCGGCAGGTACGAGCAGTACTTC. The rearrangement links TRBV27 to TRBJ2-5, with TRBD2 identical over 11 bases. The J call may be mistaken, given a closer DNA end match to TRBJ2-7. The germline CDR1 and CDR2 sequences are MNHEY and SMNVEV (reference sequence). CDR3 size: 15 residues.

The chain joins TRBV30 to TRBJ2-5; TRBD2 is a possible D gene (6 bases). Trimming removed 2 bases at V and 2 bases at J, with 15 bases between. This CDR3 is 15 amino acids long. Germline V lookup: CDR1 GTSNPN, CDR2 SVGIG (reference sequence). The CDR3 sequence: CAWSRGASAQETQYF. The DNA of the CDR3 is TGTGCCTGGAGTCGAGGTGCTAGCGCGCAAGAGACCCAGTACTTC.

This clone was detected only a few times. This rearrangement joins TRBV7-2 to TRBJ2-1; a possible D gene is TRBD2 (6 bases). V was clipped by 5 bases and J by 1 base, with 15 bases between them. This CDR3 is 16 amino acids long. The germline gives CDR1 SGHTA, CDR2 FQGNSA. The CDR3 sequence: CASSPPGSRSYNEQFF. The CDR3, as DNA: TGTGCCAGCAGCCCCCCCGGGAGCAGATCCTACAATGAGCAGTTCTTC.

J is TRBJ2-7 and V is TRBV6-6; possible D gene TRBD2, 5 bases. Between the trimmed V and J ends, which lost 2 bases and 4 bases, there was a span of 9 bases. The CDR3 consists of 13 residues. Germline V lookup: CDR1 MNHNY, CDR2 SVGAGI (reference sequence). The CDR3 reads CASSYGEGYEQYF. The CDR3 coding sequence is TGTGCCAGCAGTTACGGCGAGGGATACGAGCAGTACTTC.

This clone was counted a few times. The chain uses TRBV29-1 and TRBJ2-7, with D perhaps TRBD1 (5 bases). The CDR3 consists of 13 residues. Germline V gene lookup returns CDR1 SQVTM and CDR2 ANQGSEA. The DNA for the CDR3 is TGCAGTTACGCTCAGGGAAACCCCTACGAGCAGTACTTC. Amino acids: CSYAQGNPYEQYF.

This chain joins TRBV5-1 and TRBJ1-1, with TRBD1 matching over 8 bases. The germline CDR1 and CDR2 sequences are SGHRS and YFSETQ. This CDR3 contains 13 residues. The V and J ends lost 4 bases and 4 bases, in that order; junction bases with no gene match: 3. Here the CDR3 DNA reads TGCGCCAGCAGCGCAACAGGGGGCACTGAAGCTTTCTTT. This sequence encodes CASSATGGTEAFF.

This clone was seen only once. The rearrangement joins TRBV15 to TRBJ2-3, with 9 bases aligning to TRBD2. Germline V gene lookup returns CDR1 LNHNV and CDR2 YYDKDF (reference sequence). The V and J ends lost 3 bases and 5 bases, in that order; junction bases with no gene match: 9. This CDR3 is 16 amino acids long. The CDR3 is CATSRTSGRLEDTQYF. CDR3 bases: TGTGCCACCAGCAGGACTAGCGGAAGGTTGGAAGATACGCAGTATTTT.

This chain joins TRBV19 and TRBJ2-2; 11 bases are a match to TRBD1. In germline, CDR1 is LNHDA, CDR2 SQIVND (reference sequence). With V trimmed by 4 bases and J by 4 bases, 2 bases remained unmatched. The CDR3 extends over 15 amino acids. CDR3 sequence (DNA): TGTGCCAGTAGTAGAGGACAGGGGGCCACCGGGGAGCTGTTTTTT. Translating it yields CASSRGQGATGELFF.

The chain links TRBV6-1 to TRBJ1-6, with a weak D call TRBD1 (5 bases). The ends were cut back, 5 bases at V and 7 bases at J, with 15 bases in the middle. Germline loops: CDR1 MNHNS, CDR2 SASEGT. The CDR3 has 15 amino acids. In DNA, the CDR3 is TGTGCCAGCAGTACCAAGACAGAGTGGAATTCACCCCTCCACTTT. It codes for CASSTKTEWNSPLHF.

V is TRBV28 and J is TRBJ1-1, with D unclear. The CDR3 is made up of 15 amino acids. Per the germline V gene, CDR1 is MDHEN and CDR2 is SYDVKM. V was pared by 3 bases and J by 5 bases, with 16 bases between. The CDR3 loop reads CASSFGGKVRTEAFF. CDR3 nucleotides: TGTGCCAGCAGTTTCGGAGGGAAAGTGCGAACTGAAGCTTTCTTT.